These T cell receptor beta chains were read from a single sample in a study of Graves' ophthalmopathy and Graves' hyperthyroidism. TCRdb processed the multiplex PCR reads anew with MiXCR; each CDR3 protein has one entry. The table has hundreds of thousands of distinct CDR3 sequences, approximately 22% seen once. What was sequenced was peripheral blood. These receptors all come from a young woman with stable Graves' hyperthyroidism. Some clones in this sample may be carry-over from other donors' samples. Each CDR3 is given with its conserved first and last residue. The order of the fields is J gene, D gene, V gene, clone size, CDR3 protein, CDR3 DNA. The D gene is left open where the match is weak. Clone size is shown for a subset of rows, as once, few, many or a class of expanded clone.

J: TRBJ2-5; D: TRBD1; V: TRBV10-3; size: many; CDR3: CAISESRQGAKGDQETQYF; DNA: TGTGCCATCAGTGAGTCAAGACAGGGGGCGAAGGGGGACCAAGAGACCCAGTACTTC
J: TRBJ1-2; D: -; V: TRBV12-3/TRBV12-4; size: many; CDR3: CASSLDSYYGYTF; DNA: TGTGCCAGCAGTTTAGACAGTTACTATGGCTACACCTTC
J: TRBJ2-5; D: -; V: TRBV27; size: many; CDR3: CASSFKNLQETQYF; DNA: TGTGCCAGCAGTTTTAAGAACCTCCAAGAGACCCAGTACTTC
J: TRBJ2-5; D: -; V: TRBV7-9; size: -; CDR3: CASSPWGARQETQYF; DNA: TGTGCCAGCAGCCCCTGGGGGGCGCGGCAAGAGACCCAGTACTTC
J: TRBJ1-1; D: TRBD1; V: TRBV29-1; size: many; CDR3: CSVEYGTGGAFF; DNA: TGCAGCGTAGAGTACGGGACAGGGGGAGCTTTCTTT
J: TRBJ1-2; D: -; V: TRBV29-1; size: -; CDR3: CSVDVGNYGYTF; DNA: TGCAGCGTTGATGTCGGCAACTATGGCTACACCTTC
J: TRBJ2-5; D: -; V: TRBV20-1; size: -; CDR3: CSVLMGQETQYF; DNA: TGCAGTGTCCTGATGGGGCAAGAGACCCAGTACTTC
J: TRBJ1-1; D: -; V: TRBV7-8; size: many; CDR3: CASSLAPGSHVAFF; DNA: TGTGCCAGCAGCTTAGCCCCCGGCAGCCATGTAGCTTTCTTT
J: TRBJ2-7; D: -; V: TRBV10-3; size: once; CDR3: CAIETDYLSYEQYF; DNA: TGTGCCATAGAGACGGACTATCTCTCCTACGAGCAGTACTTC
J: TRBJ1-1; D: TRBD1; V: TRBV29-1; size: many; CDR3: CSAWDRGTEAFF; DNA: TGCAGCGCCTGGGACAGGGGCACTGAAGCTTTCTTT
J: TRBJ2-7; D: -; V: TRBV30; size: many; CDR3: CAWAPDGYEQYF; DNA: TGTGCCTGGGCACCCGATGGTTACGAGCAGTACTTC
J: TRBJ2-5; D: -; V: TRBV12-3/TRBV12-4; size: many; CDR3: CASSPTVEETQYF; DNA: TGTGCCAGCAGTCCCACGGTGGAAGAGACCCAGTACTTC
J: TRBJ2-7; D: -; V: TRBV6-1; size: many; CDR3: CASRRGRQVGSEQYF; DNA: TGTGCCAGCAGACGAGGTAGACAGGTCGGTAGCGAGCAGTACTTC
J: TRBJ1-1; D: -; V: TRBV28; size: once; CDR3: CASSVVKGTEAFF; DNA: TGTGCCAGCAGTGTTGTGAAAGGCACTGAAGCTTTCTTT
J: TRBJ1-5; D: -; V: TRBV20-1; size: many; CDR3: CSARELRGLSNQPQHF; DNA: TGCAGTGCTAGAGAATTGAGGGGACTGAGCAATCAGCCCCAGCATTTT
J: TRBJ1-6; D: -; V: TRBV6-5; size: -; CDR3: CASSIRDTIEGSPLHF; DNA: TGTGCCAGCAGCATCCGGGACACAATAGAGGGCTCACCCCTCCACTTT
J: TRBJ2-7; D: TRBD2; V: TRBV12-3/TRBV12-4; size: many; CDR3: CASSFFPGGSYEQYF; DNA: TGTGCCAGCAGTTTCTTCCCGGGGGGCTCCTACGAGCAGTACTTC
J: TRBJ1-2; D: TRBD1; V: TRBV9; size: few; CDR3: CASSVGTGASYGYTF; DNA: TGTGCCAGCAGCGTGGGGACAGGAGCAAGCTATGGCTACACCTTC
J: TRBJ1-1; D: TRBD1; V: TRBV2; size: many; CDR3: CASRDRENTEAFF; DNA: TGTGCCAGCAGGGACAGGGAGAACACTGAAGCTTTCTTT
J: TRBJ1-5; D: -; V: TRBV12-3/TRBV12-4; size: many; CDR3: CASTPGRPYSNQPQHF; DNA: TGTGCCAGCACCCCCGGACGGCCTTATAGCAATCAGCCCCAGCATTTT
J: TRBJ2-3; D: -; V: TRBV24-1; size: few; CDR3: CATSDYRDSGADTQYF; DNA: TGTGCCACCAGTGACTACAGGGATTCTGGCGCAGATACGCAGTATTTT
J: TRBJ1-5; D: -; V: TRBV28; size: few; CDR3: CASSLLGADLNQPQHF; DNA: TGTGCCAGCAGTTTATTGGGCGCGGACTTAAATCAGCCCCAGCATTTT
J: TRBJ1-5; D: -; V: TRBV12-3/TRBV12-4; size: many; CDR3: CASSKGSASNQPQHF; DNA: TGTGCCAGCAGTAAGGGGTCGGCTAGCAATCAGCCCCAGCATTTT
J: TRBJ1-5; D: TRBD1; V: TRBV18; size: few; CDR3: CASSRERGQGRQPQHF; DNA: TGTGCCAGCTCACGGGAGAGGGGACAGGGCAGACAGCCCCAGCATTTT
J: TRBJ2-5; D: -; V: TRBV2; size: many; CDR3: CASSVNGRGETQYF; DNA: TGTGCCAGCAGTGTCAATGGCAGGGGTGAGACCCAGTACTTC
J: TRBJ2-7; D: -; V: TRBV5-8; size: few; CDR3: CASSPGRRLSYEQYF; DNA: TGTGCCAGCAGCCCCGGACGGAGACTCTCCTACGAGCAGTACTTC
J: TRBJ1-2; D: -; V: TRBV12-3/TRBV12-4; size: -; CDR3: CASSLAGVFYGYTF; DNA: TGTGCCAGCAGTTTAGCCGGAGTCTTCTATGGCTACACCTTC
J: TRBJ2-5; D: TRBD2; V: TRBV2; size: -; CDR3: CASSLAGGRAQYF; DNA: TGTGCCAGCAGCCTAGCGGGGGGGCGGGCCCAGTACTTC
J: TRBJ1-5; D: TRBD1; V: TRBV28; size: -; CDR3: CASRLFGTGGSQPQHF; DNA: TGTGCCAGCAGACTTTTCGGGACAGGGGGCTCTCAGCCCCAGCATTTT
J: TRBJ1-1; D: -; V: TRBV10-1; size: -; CDR3: CASSVKVNTEAFF; DNA: TGCGCCAGCAGTGTCAAGGTTAACACTGAAGCTTTCTTT
J: TRBJ1-1; D: -; V: TRBV6-1; size: many; CDR3: CASNGGLGDTEAFF; DNA: TGTGCCAGCAATGGTGGATTGGGGGACACTGAAGCTTTCTTT
J: TRBJ1-1; D: -; V: TRBV7-2; size: -; CDR3: CASSPFGGNTEAFF; DNA: TGTGCCAGCAGCCCCTTCGGGGGGAACACTGAAGCTTTCTTT
J: TRBJ1-1; D: -; V: TRBV20-1; size: many; CDR3: CSAKLPGHQNTEAFF; DNA: TGCAGTGCTAAGTTGCCGGGACATCAGAACACTGAAGCTTTCTTT
J: TRBJ2-2; D: TRBD1; V: TRBV28; size: many; CDR3: CASSTRQGLVTGELFF; DNA: TGTGCCAGCAGCACGCGACAGGGGTTGGTCACCGGGGAGCTGTTTTTT
J: TRBJ1-1; D: -; V: TRBV27; size: few; CDR3: CASSLQGIAQGEDMNTEAFF; DNA: TGTGCCAGCAGTTTACAGGGTATTGCCCAAGGCGAGGACATGAACACTGAAGCTTTCTTT
J: TRBJ1-2; D: TRBD1; V: TRBV10-3; size: -; CDR3: CAISVTGTGDGYTF; DNA: TGTGCCATCAGTGTTACCGGGACAGGGGATGGCTACACCTTC
J: TRBJ2-7; D: TRBD1; V: TRBV5-1; size: -; CDR3: CASSMTQGFDRDEQYF; DNA: TGCGCCAGCAGCATGACACAGGGGTTCGATCGCGACGAGCAGTACTTC
J: TRBJ2-7; D: -; V: TRBV19; size: few; CDR3: CASSMGSYEQYF; DNA: TGTGCCAGTAGTATGGGGTCCTACGAGCAGTACTTC
J: TRBJ1-2; D: -; V: TRBV25-1; size: -; CDR3: CASSTPGGRSGYTF; DNA: TGTGCCAGCAGTACCCCGGGAGGGAGGAGCGGCTACACCTTC
J: TRBJ1-5; D: TRBD1; V: TRBV28; size: many; CDR3: CASLEGARSNQPQHF; DNA: TGTGCCAGCCTGGAGGGGGCGAGGAGCAATCAGCCCCAGCATTTT
J: TRBJ2-7; D: -; V: TRBV6-1; size: -; CDR3: CAILRDGSYEQYF; DNA: TGTGCCATCCTTAGGGACGGGTCCTACGAGCAGTACTTC
J: TRBJ2-7; D: -; V: TRBV12-3/TRBV12-4; size: -; CDR3: CASSFTDGNDEQYF; DNA: TGTGCCAGCAGTTTTACGGATGGGAATGACGAGCAGTACTTC
J: TRBJ1-6; D: -; V: TRBV20-1; size: many; CDR3: CSASRTAPPLHF; DNA: TGCAGTGCAAGCAGGACGGCACCACCCCTCCACTTT
J: TRBJ1-3; D: -; V: TRBV10-3; size: many; CDR3: CAISESLLAGSGNTIYF; DNA: TGTGCCATCAGTGAGTCTCTGCTGGCAGGGTCTGGAAACACCATATATTTT
J: TRBJ1-1; D: -; V: TRBV6-1; size: many; CDR3: CASSQLSGEGYTEAFF; DNA: TGTGCCAGCAGTCAACTCAGCGGGGAGGGTTACACTGAAGCTTTCTTT
J: TRBJ2-5; D: -; V: TRBV2; size: few; CDR3: CASSINPGHQETQYF; DNA: TGTGCCAGCAGTATAAACCCGGGGCACCAAGAGACCCAGTACTTC
J: TRBJ2-4; D: -; V: TRBV6-2/TRBV6-3; size: many; CDR3: CASSYSKTGIHLAKNIQYF; DNA: TGTGCCAGCAGTTACTCGAAGACAGGTATCCACCTAGCCAAAAACATTCAGTACTTC
J: TRBJ2-5; D: TRBD1; V: TRBV7-9; size: -; CDR3: CASSGDSHQETQYF; DNA: TGTGCCAGCAGCGGGGACAGCCACCAAGAGACCCAGTACTTC
J: TRBJ1-2; D: -; V: TRBV5-1; size: many; CDR3: CASSTDSSNYGYTF; DNA: TGCGCCAGCAGCACGGACAGTTCTAACTATGGCTACACCTTC
J: TRBJ2-7; D: -; V: TRBV20-1; size: many; CDR3: CSASTRDSAYEQYF; DNA: TGCAGTGCTAGTACACGAGACAGCGCCTACGAGCAGTACTTC
J: TRBJ2-7; D: -; V: TRBV4-2; size: -; CDR3: CASSQEGGGTHYEQYF; DNA: TGTGCCAGCAGCCAAGAAGGGGGCGGGACTCACTACGAGCAGTACTTC
J: TRBJ1-2; D: TRBD1; V: TRBV19; size: -; CDR3: CASSSTGTGVYGYTF; DNA: TGTGCCAGTAGTTCAACCGGGACAGGGGTTTATGGCTACACCTTC
J: TRBJ1-6; D: -; V: TRBV12-3/TRBV12-4; size: -; CDR3: CASSLDRYSYNSPLHF; DNA: TGTGCCAGCAGTTTAGATCGGTACTCCTATAATTCACCCCTCCACTTT
J: TRBJ2-7; D: TRBD2; V: TRBV20-1; size: -; CDR3: CSARNSGRASYF; DNA: TGCAGTGCCAGAAATAGCGGGAGGGCCTCGTACTTC
J: TRBJ1-2; D: -; V: TRBV12-3/TRBV12-4; size: many; CDR3: CASSRGRVYGYTF; DNA: TGTGCCAGCAGTCGGGGACGGGTCTATGGCTACACCTTC
J: TRBJ2-5; D: TRBD2; V: TRBV2; size: many; CDR3: CASSEIAGGPETQYF; DNA: TGTGCCAGCAGTGAAATCGCGGGGGGGCCAGAGACCCAGTACTTC
J: TRBJ1-1; D: -; V: TRBV4-1; size: few; CDR3: CASSPHNTGTEAFF; DNA: TGCGCCAGCAGCCCTCACAATACAGGCACTGAAGCTTTCTTT